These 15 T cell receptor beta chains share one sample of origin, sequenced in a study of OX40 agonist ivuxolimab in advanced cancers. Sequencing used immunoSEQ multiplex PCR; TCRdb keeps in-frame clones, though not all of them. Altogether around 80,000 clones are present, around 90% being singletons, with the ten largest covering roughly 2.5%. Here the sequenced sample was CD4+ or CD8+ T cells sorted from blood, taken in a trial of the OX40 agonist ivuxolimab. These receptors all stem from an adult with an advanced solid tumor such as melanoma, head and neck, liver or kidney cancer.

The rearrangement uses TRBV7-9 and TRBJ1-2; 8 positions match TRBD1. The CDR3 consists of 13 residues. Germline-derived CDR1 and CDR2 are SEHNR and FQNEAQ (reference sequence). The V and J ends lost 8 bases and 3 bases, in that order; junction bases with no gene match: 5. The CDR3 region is CASPDREDYGYTF. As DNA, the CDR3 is TGTGCCAGCCCGGACAGGGAGGACTATGGCTACACCTTC.

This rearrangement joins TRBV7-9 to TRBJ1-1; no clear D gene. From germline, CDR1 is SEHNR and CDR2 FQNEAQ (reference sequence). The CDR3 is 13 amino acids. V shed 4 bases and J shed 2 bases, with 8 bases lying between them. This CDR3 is CASSSGTNTEAFF. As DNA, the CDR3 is TGTGCCAGCAGCTCCGGCACTAACACTGAAGCTTTCTTT.

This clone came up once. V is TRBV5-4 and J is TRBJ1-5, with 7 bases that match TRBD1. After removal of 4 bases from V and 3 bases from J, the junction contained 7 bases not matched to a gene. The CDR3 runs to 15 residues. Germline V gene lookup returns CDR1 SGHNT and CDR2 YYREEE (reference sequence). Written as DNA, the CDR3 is TGTGCCAGCAGCGTCGGGGGACAGACCAATCAGCCCCAGCATTTT. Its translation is CASSVGGQTNQPQHF.

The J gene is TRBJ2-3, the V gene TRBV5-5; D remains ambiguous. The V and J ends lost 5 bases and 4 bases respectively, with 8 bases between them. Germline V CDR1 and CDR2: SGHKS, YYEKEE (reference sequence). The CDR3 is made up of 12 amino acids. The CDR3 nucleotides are TGTGCCAGCAGTAGCAGGTCAGATACGCAGTATTTT. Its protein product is CASSSRSDTQYF.

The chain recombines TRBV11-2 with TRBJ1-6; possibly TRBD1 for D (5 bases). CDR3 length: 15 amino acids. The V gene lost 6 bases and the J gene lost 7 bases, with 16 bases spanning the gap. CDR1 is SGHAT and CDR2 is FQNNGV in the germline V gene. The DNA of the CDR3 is TGTGCCAGCAGACCCTTTGACAGACTAAATTCACCCCTCCACTTT. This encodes CASRPFDRLNSPLHF.

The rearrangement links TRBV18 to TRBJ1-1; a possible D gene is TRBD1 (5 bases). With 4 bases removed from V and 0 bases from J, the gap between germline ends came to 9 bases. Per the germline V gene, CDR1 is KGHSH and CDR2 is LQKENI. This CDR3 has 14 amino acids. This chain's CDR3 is CASSLTEMNTEAFF. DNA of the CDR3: TGTGCCAGCTCACTGACAGAGATGAACACTGAAGCTTTCTTT. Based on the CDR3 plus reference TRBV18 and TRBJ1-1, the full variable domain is NAGVMQNPRHLVRRRGQEARLRCSPMKGHSHVYWYRQLPEEGLKFMVYLQKENIIDESGMPKERFSAEFPKEGPSILRIQQVVRGDSAAYFCASSLTEMNTEAFFGQGTRLTVV.

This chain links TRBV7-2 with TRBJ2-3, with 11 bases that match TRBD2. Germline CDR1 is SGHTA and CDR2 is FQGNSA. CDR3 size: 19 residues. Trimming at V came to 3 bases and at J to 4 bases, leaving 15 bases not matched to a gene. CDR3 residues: CASSLALMTSGEGADTQYF. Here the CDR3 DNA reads TGTGCCAGCAGCTTGGCCCTTATGACTAGCGGGGAGGGCGCAGATACGCAGTATTTT.

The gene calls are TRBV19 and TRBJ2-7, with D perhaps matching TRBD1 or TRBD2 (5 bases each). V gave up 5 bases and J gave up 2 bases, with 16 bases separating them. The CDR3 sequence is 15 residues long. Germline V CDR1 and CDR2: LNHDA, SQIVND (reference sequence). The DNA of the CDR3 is TGTGCCAGTAGTGCGATTAATTTGGGGGCCTACGAGCAGTACTTC. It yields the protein CASSAINLGAYEQYF.

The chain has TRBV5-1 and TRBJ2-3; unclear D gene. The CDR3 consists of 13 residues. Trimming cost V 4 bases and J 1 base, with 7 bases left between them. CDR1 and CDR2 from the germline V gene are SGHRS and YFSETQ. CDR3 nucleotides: TGCGCCAGCAGCGACGGTGGCACAGATACGCAGTATTTT. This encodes CASSDGGTDTQYF.

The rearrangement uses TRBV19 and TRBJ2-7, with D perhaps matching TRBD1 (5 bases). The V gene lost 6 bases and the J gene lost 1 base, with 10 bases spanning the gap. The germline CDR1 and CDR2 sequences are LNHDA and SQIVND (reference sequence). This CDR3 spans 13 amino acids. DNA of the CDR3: TGTGCCAGTAGAAGACAGAGTTCCTACGAGCAGTACTTC. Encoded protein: CASRRQSSYEQYF.

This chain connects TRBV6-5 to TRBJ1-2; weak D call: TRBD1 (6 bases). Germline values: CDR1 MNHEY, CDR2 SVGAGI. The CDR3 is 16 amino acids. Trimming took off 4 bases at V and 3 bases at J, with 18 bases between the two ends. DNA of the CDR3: TGTGCCAGCAGTTCCCGCACTGGACAGAGCGACTATGGCTACACCTTC. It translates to CASSSRTGQSDYGYTF.

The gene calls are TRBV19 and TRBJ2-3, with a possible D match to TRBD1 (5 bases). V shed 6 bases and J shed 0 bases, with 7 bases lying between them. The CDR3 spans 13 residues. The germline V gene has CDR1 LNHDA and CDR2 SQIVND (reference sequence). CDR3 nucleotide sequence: TGTGCCAGTAGACAGGCTAGCACAGATACGCAGTATTTT. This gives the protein CASRQASTDTQYF.

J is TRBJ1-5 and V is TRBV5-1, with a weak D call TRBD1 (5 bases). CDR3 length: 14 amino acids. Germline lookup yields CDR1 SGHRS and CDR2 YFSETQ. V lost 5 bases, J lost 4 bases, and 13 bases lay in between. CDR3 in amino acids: CASRSGTDNQPQHF. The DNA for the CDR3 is TGCGCCAGCAGAAGCGGGACGGATAATCAGCCCCAGCATTTT.

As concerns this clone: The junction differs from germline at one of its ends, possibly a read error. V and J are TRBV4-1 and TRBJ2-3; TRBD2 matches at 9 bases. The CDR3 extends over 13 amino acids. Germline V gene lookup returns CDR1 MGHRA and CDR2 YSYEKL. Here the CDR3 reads CASSHIIGTSFGF. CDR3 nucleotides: TGCGCCAGCAGCCATATAATCGGGACTAGCTTTGGTTTT.

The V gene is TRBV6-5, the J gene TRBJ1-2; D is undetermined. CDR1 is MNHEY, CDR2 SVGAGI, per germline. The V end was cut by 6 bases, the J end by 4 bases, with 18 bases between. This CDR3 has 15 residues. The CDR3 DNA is TGTGCCAGCAGACTAGGCCAGCGGAGAGGCTATGGCTACACCTTC. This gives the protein CASRLGQRRGYGYTF.